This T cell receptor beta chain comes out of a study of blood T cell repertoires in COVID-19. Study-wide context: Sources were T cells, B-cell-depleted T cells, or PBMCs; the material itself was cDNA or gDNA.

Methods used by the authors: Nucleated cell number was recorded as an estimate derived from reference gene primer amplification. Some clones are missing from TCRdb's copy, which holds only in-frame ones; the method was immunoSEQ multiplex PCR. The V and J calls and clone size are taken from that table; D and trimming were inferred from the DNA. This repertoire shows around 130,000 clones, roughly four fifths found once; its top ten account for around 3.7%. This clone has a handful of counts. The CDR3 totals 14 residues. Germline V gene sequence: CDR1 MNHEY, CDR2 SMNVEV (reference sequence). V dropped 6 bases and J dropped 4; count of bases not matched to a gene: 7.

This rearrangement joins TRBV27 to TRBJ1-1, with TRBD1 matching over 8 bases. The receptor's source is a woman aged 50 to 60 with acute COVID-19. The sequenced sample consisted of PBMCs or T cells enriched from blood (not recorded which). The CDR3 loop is CASSRLQGATEAFF. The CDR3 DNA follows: TGTGCCAGCAGCCGACTCCAGGGGGCCACTGAAGCTTTCTTT.